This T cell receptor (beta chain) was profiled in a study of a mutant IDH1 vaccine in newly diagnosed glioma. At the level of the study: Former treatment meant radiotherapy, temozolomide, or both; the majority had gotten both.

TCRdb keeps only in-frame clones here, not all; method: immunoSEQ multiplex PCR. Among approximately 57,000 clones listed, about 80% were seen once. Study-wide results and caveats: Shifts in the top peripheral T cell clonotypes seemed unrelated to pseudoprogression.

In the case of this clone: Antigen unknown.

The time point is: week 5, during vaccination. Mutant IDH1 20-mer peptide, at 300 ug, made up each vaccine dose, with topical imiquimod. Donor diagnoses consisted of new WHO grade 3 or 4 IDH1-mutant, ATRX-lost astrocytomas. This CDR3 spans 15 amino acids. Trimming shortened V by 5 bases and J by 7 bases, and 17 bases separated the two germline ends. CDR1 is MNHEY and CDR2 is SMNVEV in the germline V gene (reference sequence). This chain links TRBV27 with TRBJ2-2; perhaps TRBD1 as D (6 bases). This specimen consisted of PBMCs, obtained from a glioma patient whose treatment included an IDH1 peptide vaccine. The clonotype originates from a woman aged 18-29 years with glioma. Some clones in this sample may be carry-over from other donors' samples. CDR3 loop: CASSLTAGGGGELFF. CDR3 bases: TGTGCCAGCAGTCTTACGGCTGGGGGCGGCGGGGAGCTGTTTTTT.